A selection of T cell receptor beta chains follows, all from one sample in a study of naive and memory T cell subsets. Each CDR3 protein is one row after TCRdb ran MiXCR on the UMI-ligation and nested PCR reads. The repertoire holds 20,000 to 25,000 distinct CDR3 sequences, with about 6% as singletons. The source material was skin, sampled from a tuberculin skin test site. The receptors come from an adult in good health. The CDR3 runs from the conserved cysteine through the conserved F or W. D genes are given only for firm matches.

TRBV7-9,NA,TRBJ2-2,CASSLRRNTGELFF
TRBV28,NA,TRBJ1-5,CASSVRGVRRTFSQPQHF
TRBV7-2,NA,TRBJ2-5,CASSFRRQETQYF
TRBV20-1,TRBD1,TRBJ2-7,CSVGQGAYEQYF
TRBV6-2/TRBV6-3,TRBD2,TRBJ2-7,CASSSTSGSSYEQYF
TRBV7-2,NA,TRBJ2-7,CASSPSSAAGREQYF
TRBV28,NA,TRBJ2-1,CASVPPAGDLNEQFF
TRBV29-1,NA,TRBJ2-7,CSGTTGLEQYF
TRBV7-2,NA,TRBJ1-1,CASSLLKMNTEAFF
TRBV12-3/TRBV12-4,NA,TRBJ2-1,CASSPRLAGGNEQFF
TRBV5-5,NA,TRBJ1-1,CASSSDPQGEAEAFF
TRBV11-1,TRBD2,TRBJ2-2,CASSLASPHSGRRTGELFF
TRBV6-5,TRBD2,TRBJ2-1,CASWTGTSVGNEQFF
TRBV27,TRBD2,TRBJ2-1,CASSLSAGRGSEQFF
TRBV5-4,NA,TRBJ2-3,CASSLRSHSPDTQYF
TRBV2,TRBD2,TRBJ2-3,CASSGSGSGDTQYF
TRBV28,NA,TRBJ2-7,CASSLTGRVEQYF
TRBV30,TRBD1,TRBJ1-5,CAWSRGQGNQPQHF
TRBV6-5,NA,TRBJ2-7,CASSYSGWEQYF
TRBV27,TRBD2,TRBJ2-1,CASSKPTGRADEQFF
TRBV7-3,TRBD2,TRBJ2-1,CASRPYRLAGMGGGEQFF
TRBV7-8,NA,TRBJ2-1,CASSLVLGGNEQFF
TRBV6-2/TRBV6-3,TRBD1,TRBJ2-7,CASRSRQGGSYEQYF
TRBV24-1,NA,TRBJ1-5,CATSDGAGSLSQPQHF
TRBV19,NA,TRBJ2-4,CASSIDPSGAKNIQYF
TRBV28,NA,TRBJ2-1,CASSSPGEGGHEQFF
TRBV20-1,TRBD2,TRBJ2-1,CSAGTSGPYNEQFF
TRBV27,TRBD1,TRBJ1-5,CASGTGAFSNQPQHF
TRBV6-5,NA,TRBJ2-7,CASSVRGQQQYF
TRBV5-1,NA,TRBJ1-1,CASKGIANTEAFF
TRBV20-1,NA,TRBJ2-7,CSARDWQSSYEQYF
TRBV6-5,TRBD1,TRBJ1-1,CASSYSGQGSTEAFF
TRBV4-2,NA,TRBJ1-1,CASSPLPANTEAFF
TRBV29-1,NA,TRBJ2-3,CSAYRVVYTQYF
TRBV3-1,TRBD1,TRBJ2-7,CASSRIGTGAYEQYF
TRBV29-1,NA,TRBJ1-2,CSVDDRTYGYTF
TRBV12-3/TRBV12-4,TRBD1,TRBJ2-3,CASGEGATDTQYF
TRBV12-3/TRBV12-4,TRBD1,TRBJ1-2,CASSLTGLHNYGYTF
TRBV2,TRBD2,TRBJ2-1,CASSPGSGRGDEQFF
TRBV11-2,NA,TRBJ1-1,CASSLATGRRRRAFF
TRBV6-2/TRBV6-3,NA,TRBJ1-5,CAGRRDTDQPQHF
TRBV19,NA,TRBJ2-7,CASRSESSDHKYF